This section outlines one TCR beta chain sequence together with its context. The entry originates in a study of T cell responses to AZD1222 COVID-19 vaccine. The method was immunoSEQ multiplex PCR; TCRdb's version includes in-frame clones alone and lacks a portion of them. Seen here are some 110,000 clones, 80% to 90% observed once, and the top ten hold roughly 3.7%. The CDR3 runs 14 residues. V dropped 2 bases and J dropped 2 bases, with 9 bases sitting between them. Germline values: CDR1 SGHTA, CDR2 FQGTGA. The clonotype originates from an adult in good health. The chain couples TRBV7-3 to TRBJ2-5; D gene unclear. The material was peripheral blood, obtained on day 0 of MenACWY control vaccination. The chain's CDR3 is CASSLLGGQETQYF. CDR3 nucleotides: TGTGCCAGCAGCTTACTGGGTGGGCAAGAGACCCAGTACTTC.